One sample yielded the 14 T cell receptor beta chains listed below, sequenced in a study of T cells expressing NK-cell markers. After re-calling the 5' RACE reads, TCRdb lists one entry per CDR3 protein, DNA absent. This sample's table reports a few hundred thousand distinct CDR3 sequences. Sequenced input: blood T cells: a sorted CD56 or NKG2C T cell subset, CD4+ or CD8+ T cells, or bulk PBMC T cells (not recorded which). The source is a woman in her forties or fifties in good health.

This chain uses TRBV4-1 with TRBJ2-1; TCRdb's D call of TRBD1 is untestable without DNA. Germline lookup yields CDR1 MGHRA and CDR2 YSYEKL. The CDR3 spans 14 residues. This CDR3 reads CASSQGDQRSEQFF.

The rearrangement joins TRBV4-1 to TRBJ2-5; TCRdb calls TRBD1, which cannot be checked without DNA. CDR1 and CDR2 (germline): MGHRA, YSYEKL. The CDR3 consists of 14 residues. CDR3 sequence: CASSDSREQETQYF.

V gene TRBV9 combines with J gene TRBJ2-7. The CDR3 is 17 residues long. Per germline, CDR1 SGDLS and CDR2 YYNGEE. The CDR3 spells CASSVGFLASDSYEQYF.

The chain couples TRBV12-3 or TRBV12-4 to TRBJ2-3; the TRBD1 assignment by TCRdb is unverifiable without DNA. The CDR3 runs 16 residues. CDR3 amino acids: CASSQAPGPRTDTQYF.

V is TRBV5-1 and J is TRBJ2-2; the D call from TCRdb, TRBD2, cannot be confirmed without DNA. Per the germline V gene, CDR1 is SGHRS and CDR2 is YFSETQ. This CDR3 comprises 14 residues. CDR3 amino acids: CASLREMDTGELFF.

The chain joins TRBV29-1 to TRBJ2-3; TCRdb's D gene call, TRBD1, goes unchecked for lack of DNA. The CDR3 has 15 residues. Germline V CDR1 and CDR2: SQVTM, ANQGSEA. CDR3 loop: CSVESPRRGTDTQYF.

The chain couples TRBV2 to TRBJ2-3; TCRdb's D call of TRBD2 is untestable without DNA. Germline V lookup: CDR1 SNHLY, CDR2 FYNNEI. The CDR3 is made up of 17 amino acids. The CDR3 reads CASSPRLAGGRADTQYF.

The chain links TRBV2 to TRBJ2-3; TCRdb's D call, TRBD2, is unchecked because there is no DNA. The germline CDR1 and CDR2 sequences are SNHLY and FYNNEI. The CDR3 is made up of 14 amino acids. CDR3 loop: CASLRGRDTDTQYF. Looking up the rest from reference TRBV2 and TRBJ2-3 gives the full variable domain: EPEVTQTPSHQVTQMGQEVILRCVPISNHLYFYWYRQILGQKVEFLVSFYNNEISEKSEIFDDQFSVERPDGSNFTLKIRSTKLEDSAMYFCASLRGRDTDTQYFGPGTRLTVL.

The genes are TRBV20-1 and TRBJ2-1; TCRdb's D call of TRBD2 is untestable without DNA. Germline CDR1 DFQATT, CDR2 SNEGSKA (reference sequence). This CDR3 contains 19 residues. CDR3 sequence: CSARGTQGLAGGLFNEQFF.

CDR3 residues: CASSSSGSTYNEQFF. The chain links TRBV11-2 to TRBJ2-1; TCRdb reports TRBD2, a call that lacks DNA to check it against. This CDR3 is 15 amino acids long. Germline V gives CDR1 SGHAT, CDR2 FQNNGV.

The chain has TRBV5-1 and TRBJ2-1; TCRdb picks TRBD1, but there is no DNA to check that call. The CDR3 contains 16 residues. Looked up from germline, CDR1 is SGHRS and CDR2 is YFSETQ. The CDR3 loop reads CASSLISAGRGNEQFF.

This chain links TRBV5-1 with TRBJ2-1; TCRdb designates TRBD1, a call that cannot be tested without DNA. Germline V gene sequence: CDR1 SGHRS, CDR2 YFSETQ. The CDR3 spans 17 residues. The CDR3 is CASSLLGQAGSYNEQFF.

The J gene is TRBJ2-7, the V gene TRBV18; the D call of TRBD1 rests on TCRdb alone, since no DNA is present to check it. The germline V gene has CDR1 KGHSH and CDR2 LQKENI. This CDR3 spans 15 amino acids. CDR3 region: CASSPQTGISYEQYF.

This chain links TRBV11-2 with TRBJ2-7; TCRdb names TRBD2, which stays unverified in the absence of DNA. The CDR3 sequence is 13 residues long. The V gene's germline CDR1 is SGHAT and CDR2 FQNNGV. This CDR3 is CASSAGLAYEQYF.